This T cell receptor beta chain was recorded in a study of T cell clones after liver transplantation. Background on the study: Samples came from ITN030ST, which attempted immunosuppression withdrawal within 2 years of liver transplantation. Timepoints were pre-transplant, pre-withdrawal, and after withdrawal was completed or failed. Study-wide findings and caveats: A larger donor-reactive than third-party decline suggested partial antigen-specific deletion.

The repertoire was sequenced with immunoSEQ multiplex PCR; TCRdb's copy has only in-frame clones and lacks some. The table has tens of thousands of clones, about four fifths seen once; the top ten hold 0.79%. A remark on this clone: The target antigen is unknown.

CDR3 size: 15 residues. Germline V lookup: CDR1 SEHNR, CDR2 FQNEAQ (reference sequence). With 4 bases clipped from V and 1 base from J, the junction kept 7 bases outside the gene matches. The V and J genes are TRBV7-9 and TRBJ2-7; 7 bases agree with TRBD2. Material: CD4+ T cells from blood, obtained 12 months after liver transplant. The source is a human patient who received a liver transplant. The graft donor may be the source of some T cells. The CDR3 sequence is CASSSAGIGSYEQYF. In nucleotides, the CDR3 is TGTGCCAGCAGCTCAGCGGGGATAGGATCCTACGAGCAGTACTTC.